The sample holds many counts of the clone carrying this T cell receptor (beta chain). Antigen: not known. Constant-segment primers were used for 5'RACE, and the resulting TCR alpha and TCR beta cDNA libraries carried sample barcodes and UMIs. TCRdb re-called the 5' RACE reads with MiXCR, one entry per CDR3 protein. Counted here are around 370,000 distinct CDR3 sequences, under 25% occurring once; the ten biggest clones make up around 13%. CDR1 and CDR2 from the germline V gene are SGHAT and FQNNGV. Between the trimmed V and J ends, which lost 4 bases and 2 bases, there was a span of 10 bases. The CDR3 is 14 residues long. This sample is part of a study of T-cell memory formation after mild COVID-19. Study summary: Each donor largely had its own TCR clusters.

Study-wide results and caveats: CD4+ bias marked clones expanding day 15 to 37, unlike balanced contracting clones.

V is TRBV11-2 and J is TRBJ2-3; D is possibly TRBD1 or TRBD2 (5 bases each). The TCR originated in an adult woman who had mild COVID-19 (a few samples of this study predate the infection). Cell type and time point are not known. Sample: PBMCs or a T cell subset sorted from them (not recorded which). DNA of the CDR3: TGTGCCAGCAGCTACCGGGACGACACAGATACGCAGTATTTT. As protein: CASSYRDDTDTQYF. Full variable domain (rest looked up from reference TRBV11-2 and TRBJ2-3): EAGVAQSPRYKIIEKRQSVAFWCNPISGHATLYWYQQILGQGPKLLIQFQNNGVVDDSQLPKDRFSAERLKGVDSTLKIQPAKLEDSAVYLCASSYRDDTDTQYFGPGTRLTVL.